These 17 T cell receptor beta chains originate from one sample sequenced in a study of post-analysis software for immune sequencing data. Study results and caveats: Four or five TRBV segments were more frequent in patients than controls; TRBV5-6, TRBV5-1 and TRBV20-1 belonged to this group.

Incorporated into the TCR beta cDNA libraries were unique molecular identifiers, which served to reduce PCR and sequencing biases. Each CDR3 protein is one row after TCRdb ran MiXCR on the PCR reads. The sample holds around 400,000 distinct CDR3 sequences, roughly 35% seen once. For these receptors, no antigen is known. Input material: blood. The receptor set was obtained from a girl under 18 with multiple sclerosis.

In DNA form, the CDR3 reads TGTGCCAGCAGCCCCCGGAGGGGTGACACCGGGGAGCTGTTTTTT. Its protein product is CASSPRRGDTGELFF. The genes are TRBV7-8 and TRBJ2-2, with a tentative D call TRBD2 (6 bases). The V gene lost 5 bases and the J gene lost 3 bases, with 13 bases spanning the gap. The CDR3 loop spans 15 amino acids. CDR1 is SGHVS, CDR2 FQNEAQ, per germline.

J is TRBJ1-5 and V is TRBV10-3; weak D call: TRBD1 (5 bases). The CDR3 contains 17 residues. V lost 4 bases, J lost 2 bases, and 18 bases lay in between. Germline V gene lookup returns CDR1 ENHRY and CDR2 SYGVKD. The CDR3 is CAISGARGPAGNQPQHF. As DNA, the CDR3 is TGTGCCATCAGTGGGGCTCGGGGACCGGCGGGCAATCAGCCCCAGCATTTT.

Concerning this clonotype itself: Germline and junction disagree at one end, which may indicate a read error. The chain recombines TRBV7-9 with TRBJ2-6; D unclear. Germline loops: CDR1 SEHNR, CDR2 FQNEAQ (reference sequence). The CDR3 spans 15 residues. As DNA, the CDR3 is TGTGCCAGCAGCTTACAATTAGCTGGGGTCAACGTCCTGACTTTC. As protein: CASSLQLAGVNVLTF.

The chain joins TRBV19 to TRBJ2-3; 8 bases align to TRBD1. This CDR3 has 17 amino acids. CDR1 is LNHDA and CDR2 is SQIVND in the germline V gene (reference sequence). The J segment lost 1 base and the V segment lost 1 base, leaving 7 bases of the junction unmatched. The CDR3 loop reads CASSIAKDREGTDTQYF. CDR3 DNA sequence: TGTGCCAGTAGTATAGCAAAGGACAGGGAGGGCACAGATACGCAGTATTTT. Full variable domain (remainder filled in from reference TRBV19 and TRBJ2-3): DGGITQSPKYLFRKEGQNVTLSCEQNLNHDAMYWYRQDPGQGLRLIYYSQIVNDFQKGDIAEGYSVSREKKESFPLTVTSAQKNPTAFYLCASSIAKDREGTDTQYFGPGTRLTVL.

V is TRBV19 and J is TRBJ2-7, with 9 bases matching TRBD1. Germline values: CDR1 LNHDA, CDR2 SQIVND (reference sequence). There are 16 residues in the CDR3. Losses at the gene ends were 3 bases for V and 3 bases for J; bases not matched to a gene: 9. This chain's CDR3 is CASSIGSPDRGYEQYF. In DNA form, the CDR3 reads TGTGCCAGTAGTATCGGTTCGCCGGACAGGGGCTACGAGCAGTACTTC.

This clonotype was picked up a small number of times. V and J are TRBV5-1 and TRBJ2-7; TRBD2 agrees at 8 bases. Germline values: CDR1 SGHRS, CDR2 YFSETQ. This CDR3 has 13 residues. The J segment lost 1 base and the V segment lost 4 bases, leaving 1 base of the junction unmatched. CDR3 in DNA: TGCGCCAGCAGCCAGCGGGAGTCCTACGAGCAGTACTTC. This encodes CASSQRESYEQYF. The full variable domain, completed using reference TRBV5-1 and TRBJ2-7, is KAGVTQTPRYLIKTRGQQVTLSCSPISGHRSVSWYQQTPGQGLQFLFEYFSETQRNKGNFPGRFSGRQFSNSRSEMNVSTLELGDSALYLCASSQRESYEQYFGPGTRLTVT.

In this sample, this clonotype turned up once. The J gene is TRBJ1-2, the V gene TRBV13; D perhaps matches TRBD1 (6 bases). The CDR3 contains 15 residues. Germline lookup yields CDR1 PRHDT and CDR2 FYEKMQ (reference sequence). V gave up 6 bases and J gave up 4 bases, with 18 bases separating them. The CDR3 reads CASSGQSSEGYGYTF. DNA for the CDR3: TGTGCCAGCAGTGGACAGTCGTCCGAGGGCTATGGCTACACCTTC.

This clonotype was picked up a small number of times. The chain links TRBV4-1 to TRBJ1-5; D ambiguous. Trimming pared 7 bases from V and 0 bases from J, leaving 13 bases between. Germline V lookup: CDR1 MGHRA, CDR2 YSYEKL. The CDR3 spans 15 residues. The CDR3 protein is CASNSERYSNQPQHF. The CDR3 nucleotides are TGCGCCAGCAATTCGGAGAGATATAGCAATCAGCCCCAGCATTTT.

V is TRBV14 and J is TRBJ1-2; D uncertain. CDR3 size: 14 residues. Trimming stripped 4 bases from V and 4 bases from J, with 13 bases between. CDR1 SGHDN and CDR2 FVKESK come from the germline V gene. The CDR3 DNA reads TGTGCCAGCAGCCCGAACACTCTTAGCTATGGCTACACCTTC. It codes for CASSPNTLSYGYTF.

This clonotype was found a few times. The gene calls are TRBV12-3 or TRBV12-4 and TRBJ1-2; the D gene is possibly TRBD1 (5 bases). The CDR3 runs 14 residues. V was pared by 6 bases and J by 6 bases, with 17 bases between. In DNA, the CDR3 is TGTGCCAGCAGCCCCAATGAGGGGCCAGATGGCTACACCTTC. As protein: CASSPNEGPDGYTF.

This clonotype was picked up many times. The gene calls are TRBV5-1 and TRBJ2-4, with 14 bases fitting TRBD2. V was pared by 2 bases and J by 1 base, with 11 bases of the junction left unmatched. The CDR3 covers 20 residues. From germline, CDR1 is SGHRS and CDR2 YFSETQ. The CDR3 region is CASSLPTSGGAGSAKNIQYF. The CDR3 DNA reads TGCGCCAGCAGCTTACCGACTAGCGGGGGGGCAGGATCCGCCAAAAACATTCAGTACTTC.

This clonotype was found a few times. J is TRBJ2-7 and V is TRBV6-2 or TRBV6-3; 8 bases are shared with TRBD2. The ends lost 2 bases at V and 2 bases at J; junction bases unmatched: 11. The CDR3 sequence is 17 residues long. Germline values: CDR1 MNHEY, CDR2 SVGEGT. CDR3 in amino acids: CASSYILTSGLTYEQYF. CDR3 sequence (DNA): TGTGCCAGCAGTTACATACTCACTAGCGGCTTAACCTACGAGCAGTACTTC.

In the case of this clonotype: At one end the junction does not follow the germline gene, possibly because of a read error. J is TRBJ2-7 and V is TRBV27; TRBD1 might be the D (6 bases). The germline gives CDR1 MNHEY, CDR2 SMNVEV (reference sequence). The CDR3 is 13 amino acids. In nucleotides, the CDR3 is TGTGCCAGCGGGTGGACAGCTTCCTACGAGCGGTACTTC. Translation: CASGWTASYERYF.

The J gene is TRBJ1-6, the V gene TRBV5-5; D unclear. This CDR3 has 16 residues. Germline-derived CDR1 and CDR2 are SGHKS and YYEKEE (reference sequence). V was cut by 4 bases and J by 3 bases, with 14 bases left in between. The CDR3 DNA follows: TGTGCCAGCAGCCTAGTTTTCCAGGACTATAATTCACCCCTCCACTTT. Its translation is CASSLVFQDYNSPLHF.

The chain has TRBV2 and TRBJ1-1, with D hard to call. The CDR3 runs to 14 residues. Per the germline V gene, CDR1 is SNHLY and CDR2 is FYNNEI. V shed 4 bases and J shed 0 bases, with 9 bases lying between them. The CDR3 DNA follows: TGTGCCAGCAGTGTACGCGGGCTGAACACTGAAGCTTTCTTT. Protein product: CASSVRGLNTEAFF.

The chain carries TRBV5-1 and TRBJ1-2; D not certain. This CDR3 has 12 amino acids. The germline CDR1 and CDR2 sequences are SGHRS and YFSETQ. V dropped 6 bases and J dropped 3 bases, with 9 bases sitting between them. CDR3 sequence (DNA): TGCGCCAGCATGGGGAAGGACTATGGCTACACCTTC. This codes for CASMGKDYGYTF.

With respect to this clonotype: At one end the junction does not follow the germline gene, possibly because of a read error. The rearrangement uses TRBV7-2 and TRBJ2-5; TRBD2 matches 12 bases. The CDR3 length is 14 residues. Germline values: CDR1 SGHTA, CDR2 FQGNSA. The CDR3 protein is CAGSRTSGALEQYF. DNA for the CDR3: TGTGCCGGCAGCCGGACTAGCGGGGCCCTGGAGCAGTACTTC. The whole variable domain, filled in from reference TRBV7-2 and TRBJ2-5, reads GAGVSQSPSNKVTEKGKDVELRCDPISGHTALYWYRQSLGQGLEFLIYFQGNSAPDKSGLPSDRFSAERTGGSVSTLTIQRTQQEDSAVYLCAGSRTSGALEQYFGPGTRLLVL.